This T cell receptor beta chain derives from a study of T cell repertoires in cytomegalovirus infection. Study overall: Matching HLA type, along with CMV infection, was indicated by public TCR beta signatures.

Study-level findings and limits: HLA-C-restricted CMV clonotypes gave the most frequent clonotype in two of eight donors.

Via MiXCR, TCRdb re-called the reads, giving one row per CDR3 protein. Of 150,000 to 200,000 distinct CDR3 sequences detected, about 15% appear once; the ten largest clones hold about a quarter. This CDR3 comprises 12 residues. V lost 7 bases and J lost 7, with 14 bases in between. CDR1 is SQVTM and CDR2 is ANQGSEA in the germline V gene. This clonotype was seen more than once but under ten times. Its target is not known. The sequenced sample was PBMCs. This sequence originates from a human donor in good health (CMV status not recorded). Some clones in this sample may be carry-over from other donors' samples. The chain couples TRBV29-1 to TRBJ2-1; D might be TRBD2 (6 bases). CDR3 loop: CSGRGGLNEQFF. CDR3 nucleotides: TGCAGCGGAAGAGGAGGGTTGAATGAGCAGTTCTTC.